The 5 T cell receptor beta chains below come from one sample, sequenced in a study of T-cell memory formation after mild COVID-19. TCRdb reanalysed the 5' RACE reads using MiXCR and keeps one entry per CDR3 protein. The sample records 49,000 or so distinct CDR3 sequences, 7% to 8% being singletons. The sequenced sample consisted of PBMCs or a T cell subset sorted from them (not recorded which). Receptors originate from a man younger than 35 who had mild COVID-19 (a few samples of this study predate the infection). Cell type and time point are not known.

The chain is built from TRBV5-1 and TRBJ1-1; D unresolved. The CDR3 length is 15 residues. The germline CDR1 and CDR2 sequences are SGHRS and YFSETQ. Deletions cut 4 bases from V and 1 base from J, with 14 bases between. CDR3: CASSDPEGGNTEAFF. CDR3 nucleotides: TGCGCCAGCAGCGACCCTGAGGGCGGGAACACTGAAGCTTTCTTT. The full variable domain, with the rest looked up from reference TRBV5-1 and TRBJ1-1, is KAGVTQTPRYLIKTRGQQVTLSCSPISGHRSVSWYQQTPGQGLQFLFEYFSETQRNKGNFPGRFSGRQFSNSRSEMNVSTLELGDSALYLCASSDPEGGNTEAFFGQGTRLTVV.

This clonotype was counted between two and nine times. The chain uses TRBV27 and TRBJ2-1, with a weak D call TRBD1 (6 bases). The germline V gene encodes CDR1 MNHEY and CDR2 SMNVEV (reference sequence). The CDR3 is 17 residues long. V was trimmed by 7 bases and J by 12 bases, leaving 31 bases between them. Written as DNA, the CDR3 is TGTGCCAGCACTCCAGGGGCATTTGGGCTCCCCCAGGCGACGCAGTTCTTC. As protein: CASTPGAFGLPQATQFF.

In its sample, this clonotype was seen once. This chain connects TRBV27 to TRBJ1-2, with D uncertain. Trimming removed 2 bases from V and 4 bases from J, with 11 bases in between. CDR1 is MNHEY, CDR2 SMNVEV, per germline (reference sequence). The CDR3 loop spans 14 amino acids. The CDR3 region has the DNA TGTGCCAGCAGTTTAAGCTGGGGAGGCTATGGCTACACCTTC. It translates to CASSLSWGGYGYTF.

This clonotype was picked up a small number of times. The chain joins TRBV20-1 to TRBJ2-7; D uncertain. CDR1 and CDR2 (germline): DFQATT, SNEGSKA (reference sequence). This CDR3 is 11 amino acids long. Trimming left V 5 bases short and J 7 bases short, with 12 bases between. CDR3 sequence reads: CSARVWVEQYF. As DNA, the CDR3 is TGCAGTGCTCGAGTTTGGGTAGAGCAGTACTTC.

The rearrangement uses TRBV5-1 and TRBJ1-1; the D is unclear. CDR3 length equals 13 residues. The germline V and J ends were trimmed by 5 bases and 3 bases, with 11 bases remaining between them. Germline CDR1 SGHRS, CDR2 YFSETQ. CDR3 sequence: CASRSRRDTEAFF. DNA of the CDR3: TGCGCCAGCAGAAGCAGGAGGGACACTGAAGCTTTCTTT.